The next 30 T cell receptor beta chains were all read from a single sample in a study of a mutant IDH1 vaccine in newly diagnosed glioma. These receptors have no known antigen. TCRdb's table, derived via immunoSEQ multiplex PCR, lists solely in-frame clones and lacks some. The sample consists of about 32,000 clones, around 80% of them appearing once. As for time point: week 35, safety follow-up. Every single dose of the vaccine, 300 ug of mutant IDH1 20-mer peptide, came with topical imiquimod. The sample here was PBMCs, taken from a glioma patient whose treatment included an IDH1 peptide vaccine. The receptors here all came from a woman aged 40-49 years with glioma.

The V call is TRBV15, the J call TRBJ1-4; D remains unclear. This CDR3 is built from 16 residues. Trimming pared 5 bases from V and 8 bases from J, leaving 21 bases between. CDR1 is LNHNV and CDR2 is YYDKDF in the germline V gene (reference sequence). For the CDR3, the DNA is TGTGCCACCAGCTCAGAGTTCGGGTCACGGCAAGAAAAACTGTTTTTT. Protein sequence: CATSSEFGSRQEKLFF.

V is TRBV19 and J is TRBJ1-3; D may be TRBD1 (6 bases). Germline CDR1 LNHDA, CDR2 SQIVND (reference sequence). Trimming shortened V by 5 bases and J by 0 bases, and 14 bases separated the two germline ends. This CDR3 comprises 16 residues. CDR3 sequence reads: CASSSFTGSSGNTIYF. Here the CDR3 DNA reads TGTGCCAGTAGTTCGTTCACAGGGTCCTCTGGAAACACCATATATTTT.

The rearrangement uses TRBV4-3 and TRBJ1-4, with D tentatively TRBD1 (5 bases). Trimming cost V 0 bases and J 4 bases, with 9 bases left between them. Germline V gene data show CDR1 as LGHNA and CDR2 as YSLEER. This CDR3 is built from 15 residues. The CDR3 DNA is TGCGCCAGCAGCCAAGACCGGGGGGGTAATGAAAAACTGTTTTTT. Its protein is CASSQDRGGNEKLFF.

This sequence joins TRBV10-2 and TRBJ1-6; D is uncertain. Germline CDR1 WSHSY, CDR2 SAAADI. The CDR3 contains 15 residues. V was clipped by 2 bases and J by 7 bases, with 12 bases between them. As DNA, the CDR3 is TGCGCCAGCAGTGAGAACCCTCGGGGAAATTCACCCCTCCACTTT. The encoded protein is CASSENPRGNSPLHF.

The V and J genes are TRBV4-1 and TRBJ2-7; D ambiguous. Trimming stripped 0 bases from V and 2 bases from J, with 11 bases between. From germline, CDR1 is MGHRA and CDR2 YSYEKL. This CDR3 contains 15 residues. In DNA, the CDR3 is TGCGCCAGCAGCCAAGACCCCGGGTACGCCTACGAGCAGTACTTC. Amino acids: CASSQDPGYAYEQYF.

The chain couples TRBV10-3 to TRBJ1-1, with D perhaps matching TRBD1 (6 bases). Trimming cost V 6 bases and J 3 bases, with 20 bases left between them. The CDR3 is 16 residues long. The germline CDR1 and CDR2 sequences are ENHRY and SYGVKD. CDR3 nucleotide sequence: TGTGCCATCAGCGGGGGTGGGGGGGCCTGGGACACTGAAGCTTTCTTT. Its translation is CAISGGGGAWDTEAFF.

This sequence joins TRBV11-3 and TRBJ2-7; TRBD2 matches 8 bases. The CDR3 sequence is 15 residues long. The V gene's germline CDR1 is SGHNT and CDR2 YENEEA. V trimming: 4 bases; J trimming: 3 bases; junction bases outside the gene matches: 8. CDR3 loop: CASSWAFGTSYEQYF. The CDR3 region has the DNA TGTGCCAGCAGCTGGGCCTTCGGGACTAGCTACGAGCAGTACTTC.

The CDR3 DNA follows: TGCGCCAGCGGGGGGGCCGGGACCGGGGAGCTGTTTTTT. This codes for CASGGAGTGELFF. The V call is TRBV5-1, the J call TRBJ2-2; weak D call: TRBD2 (7 bases). CDR1 and CDR2 (germline): SGHRS, YFSETQ. The ends were cut back, 7 bases at V and 5 bases at J, with 12 bases in the middle. The CDR3 sequence is 13 residues long. The full variable domain, rest sourced from reference TRBV5-1 and TRBJ2-2, is KAGVTQTPRYLIKTRGQQVTLSCSPISGHRSVSWYQQTPGQGLQFLFEYFSETQRNKGNFPGRFSGRQFSNSRSEMNVSTLELGDSALYLCASGGAGTGELFFGEGSRLTVL.

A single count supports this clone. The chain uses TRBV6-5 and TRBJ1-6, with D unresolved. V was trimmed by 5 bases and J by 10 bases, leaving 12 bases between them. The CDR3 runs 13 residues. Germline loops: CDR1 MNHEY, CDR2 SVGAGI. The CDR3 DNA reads TGTGCCAGCAGTGGCCGGCAGTTATCACCCCTCCACTTT. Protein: CASSGRQLSPLHF.

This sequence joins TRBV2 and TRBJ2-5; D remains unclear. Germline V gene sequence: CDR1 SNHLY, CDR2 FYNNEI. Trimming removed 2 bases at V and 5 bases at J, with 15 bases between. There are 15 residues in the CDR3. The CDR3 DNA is TGTGCCAGCAGTGAAACTCTAGGTCGGTACGAGACCCAGTACTTC. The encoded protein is CASSETLGRYETQYF.

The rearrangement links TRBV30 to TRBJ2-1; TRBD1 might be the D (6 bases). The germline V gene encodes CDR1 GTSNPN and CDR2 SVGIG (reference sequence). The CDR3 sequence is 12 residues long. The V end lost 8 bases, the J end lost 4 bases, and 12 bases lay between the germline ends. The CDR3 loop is CAVPRGYNEQFF. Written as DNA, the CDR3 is TGTGCCGTCCCCAGGGGTTACAATGAGCAGTTCTTC.

For the CDR3, the DNA is TGTGCCAGCAGAGGAGACAGGGAGCGTCAGTACTTC. Protein: CASRGDRERQYF. The rearrangement links TRBV2 to TRBJ2-7, with 7 bases lining up with TRBD1. Trimming at V came to 6 bases and at J to 10 bases, leaving 9 bases not matched to a gene. In germline, CDR1 is SNHLY, CDR2 FYNNEI. CDR3 length equals 12 residues.

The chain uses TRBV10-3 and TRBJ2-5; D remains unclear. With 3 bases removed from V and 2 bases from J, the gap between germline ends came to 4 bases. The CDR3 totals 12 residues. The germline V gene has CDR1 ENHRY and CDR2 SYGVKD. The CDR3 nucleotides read TGTGCCATCAGTGATAAGCAAGAGACCCAGTACTTC. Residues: CAISDKQETQYF.

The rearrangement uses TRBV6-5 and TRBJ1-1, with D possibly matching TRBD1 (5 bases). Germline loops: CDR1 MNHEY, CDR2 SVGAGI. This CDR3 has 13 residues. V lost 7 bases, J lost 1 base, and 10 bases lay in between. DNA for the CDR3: TGTGCCAGCACCTTAGGGGCGAACACTGAAGCTTTCTTT. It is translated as CASTLGANTEAFF.

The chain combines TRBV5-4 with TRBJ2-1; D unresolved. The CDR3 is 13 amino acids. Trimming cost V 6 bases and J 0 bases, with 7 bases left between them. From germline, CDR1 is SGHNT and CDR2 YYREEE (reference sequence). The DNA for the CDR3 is TGTGCCAGCACCCTGGACTCCTACAATGAGCAGTTCTTC. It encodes CASTLDSYNEQFF.

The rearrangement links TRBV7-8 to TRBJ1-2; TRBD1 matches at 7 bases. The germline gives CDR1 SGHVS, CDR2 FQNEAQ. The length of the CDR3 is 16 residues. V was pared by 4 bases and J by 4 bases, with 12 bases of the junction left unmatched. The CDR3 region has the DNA TGTGCCAGCAGCTCCTCGACAGGGTGGGCTACCTATGGCTACACCTTC. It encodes CASSSSTGWATYGYTF.

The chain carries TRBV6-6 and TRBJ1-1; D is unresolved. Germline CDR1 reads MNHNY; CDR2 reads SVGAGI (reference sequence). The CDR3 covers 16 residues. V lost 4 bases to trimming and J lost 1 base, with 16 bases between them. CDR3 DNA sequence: TGTGCCAGCAGTTCAAAGTTACCAACCTGGAACACTGAAGCTTTCTTT. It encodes CASSSKLPTWNTEAFF.

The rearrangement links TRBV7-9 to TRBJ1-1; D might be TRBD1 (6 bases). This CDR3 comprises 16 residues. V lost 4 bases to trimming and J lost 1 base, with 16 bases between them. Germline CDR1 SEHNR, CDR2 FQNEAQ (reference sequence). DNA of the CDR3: TGTGCCAGCAGCTCCCGGGGGGACACGTGGAACACTGAAGCTTTCTTT. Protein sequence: CASSSRGDTWNTEAFF.

CDR3 sequence: CASSLRDREADTQYF. CDR3 DNA: TGTGCCAGCAGCTTGCGGGACAGGGAGGCAGATACGCAGTATTTT. The chain recombines TRBV7-9 with TRBJ2-3; 9 bases match TRBD1. Per the germline V gene, CDR1 is SEHNR and CDR2 is FQNEAQ (reference sequence). Unmatched junction bases numbered 5, after V lost 3 bases and J lost 4 bases. The CDR3 covers 15 residues.

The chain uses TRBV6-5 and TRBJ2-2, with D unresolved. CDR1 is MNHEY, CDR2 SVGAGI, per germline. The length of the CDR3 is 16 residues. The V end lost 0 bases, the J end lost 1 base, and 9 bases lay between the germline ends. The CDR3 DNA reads TGTGCCAGCAGTTACTCAATGGGCAAGAACACCGGGGAGCTGTTTTTT. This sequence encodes CASSYSMGKNTGELFF.

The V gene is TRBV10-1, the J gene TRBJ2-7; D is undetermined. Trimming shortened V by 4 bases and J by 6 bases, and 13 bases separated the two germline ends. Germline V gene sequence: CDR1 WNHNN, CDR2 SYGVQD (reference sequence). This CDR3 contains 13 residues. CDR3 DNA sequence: TGCGCCAGCAGTGGCCAGGTACAGCGCGAGCAGTACTTC. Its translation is CASSGQVQREQYF.

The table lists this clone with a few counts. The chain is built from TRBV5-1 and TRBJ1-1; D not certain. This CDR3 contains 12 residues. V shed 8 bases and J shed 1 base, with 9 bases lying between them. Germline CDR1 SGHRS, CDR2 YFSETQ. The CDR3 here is CASRERNTEAFF. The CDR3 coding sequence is TGCGCCAGTAGGGAACGGAACACTGAAGCTTTCTTT. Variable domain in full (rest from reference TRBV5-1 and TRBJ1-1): KAGVTQTPRYLIKTRGQQVTLSCSPISGHRSVSWYQQTPGQGLQFLFEYFSETQRNKGNFPGRFSGRQFSNSRSEMNVSTLELGDSALYLCASRERNTEAFFGQGTRLTVV.

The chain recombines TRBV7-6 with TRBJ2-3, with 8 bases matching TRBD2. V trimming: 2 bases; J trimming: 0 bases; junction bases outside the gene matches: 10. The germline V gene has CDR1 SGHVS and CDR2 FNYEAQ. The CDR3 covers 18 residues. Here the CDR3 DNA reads TGTGCCAGCAGCTTACAACAACAAGCGGGGGCCAGCACAGATACGCAGTATTTT. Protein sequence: CASSLQQQAGASTDTQYF.

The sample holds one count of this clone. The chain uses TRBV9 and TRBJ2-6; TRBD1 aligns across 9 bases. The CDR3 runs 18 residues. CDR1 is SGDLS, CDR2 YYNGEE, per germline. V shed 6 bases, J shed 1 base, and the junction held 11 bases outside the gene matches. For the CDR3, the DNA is TGTGCCAGCACCGTCACCGGGACAGGGTTATCTGGGGCCAACGTCCTGACTTTC. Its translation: CASTVTGTGLSGANVLTF.

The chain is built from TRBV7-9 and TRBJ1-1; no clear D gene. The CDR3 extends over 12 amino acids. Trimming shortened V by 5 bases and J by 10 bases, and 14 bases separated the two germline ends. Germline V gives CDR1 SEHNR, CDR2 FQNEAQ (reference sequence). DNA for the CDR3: TGTGCCAGCAGCCCAGGAGAAGGAGGAGCTTTCTTT. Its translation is CASSPGEGGAFF.

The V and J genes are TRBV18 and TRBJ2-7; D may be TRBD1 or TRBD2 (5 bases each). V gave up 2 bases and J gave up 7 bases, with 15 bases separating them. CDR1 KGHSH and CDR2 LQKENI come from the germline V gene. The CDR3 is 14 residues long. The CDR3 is CASSPSGQDQEQYF. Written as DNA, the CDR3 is TGTGCCAGCTCACCATCGGGGCAGGATCAGGAGCAGTACTTC.

The CDR3 is CASTRDGGAFYEQYF. Here the CDR3 DNA reads TGTGCCAGCACCCGTGACGGGGGGGCCTTTTACGAGCAGTACTTC. This chain uses TRBV7-2 with TRBJ2-7; 8 positions agree with TRBD2. Germline loops: CDR1 SGHTA, CDR2 FQGNSA. The ends lost 7 bases at V and 4 bases at J; junction bases unmatched: 12. The CDR3 totals 15 residues.

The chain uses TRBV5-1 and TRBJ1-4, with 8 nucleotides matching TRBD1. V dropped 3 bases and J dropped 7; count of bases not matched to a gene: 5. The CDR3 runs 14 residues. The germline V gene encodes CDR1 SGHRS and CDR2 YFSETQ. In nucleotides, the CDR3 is TGCGCCAGCAGCTCCGGACAGGGCATTGAAAAACTGTTTTTT. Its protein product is CASSSGQGIEKLFF.

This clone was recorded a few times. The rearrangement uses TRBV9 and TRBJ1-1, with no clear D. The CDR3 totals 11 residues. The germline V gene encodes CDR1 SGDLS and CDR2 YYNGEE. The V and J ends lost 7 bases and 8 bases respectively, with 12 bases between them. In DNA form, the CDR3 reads TGTGCCAGCTCTGGTTTCTCGGAAGCTTTCTTT. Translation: CASSGFSEAFF.

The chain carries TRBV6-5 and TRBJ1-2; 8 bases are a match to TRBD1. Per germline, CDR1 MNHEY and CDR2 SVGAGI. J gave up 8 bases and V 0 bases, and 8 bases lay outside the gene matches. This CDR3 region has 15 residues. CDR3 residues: CASSYSGTGAGGYTF. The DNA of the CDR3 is TGTGCCAGCAGTTACTCGGGGACAGGAGCGGGAGGCTACACCTTC.